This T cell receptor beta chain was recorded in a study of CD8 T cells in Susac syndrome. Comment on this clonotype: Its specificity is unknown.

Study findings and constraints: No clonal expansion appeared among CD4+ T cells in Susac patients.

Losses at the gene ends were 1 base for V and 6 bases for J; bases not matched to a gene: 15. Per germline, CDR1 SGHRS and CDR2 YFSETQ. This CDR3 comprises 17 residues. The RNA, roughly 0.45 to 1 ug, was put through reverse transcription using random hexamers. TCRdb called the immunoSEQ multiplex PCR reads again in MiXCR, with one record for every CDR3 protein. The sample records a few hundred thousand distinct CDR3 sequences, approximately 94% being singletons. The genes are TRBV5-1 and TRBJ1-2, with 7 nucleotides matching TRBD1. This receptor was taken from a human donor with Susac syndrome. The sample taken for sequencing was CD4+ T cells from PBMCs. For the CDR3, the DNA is TGCGCCAGCAGCTTGACACTAAATATGGGACAGTCTGATGGCTACACCTTC. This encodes CASSLTLNMGQSDGYTF.